The T cell receptor beta chain under discussion was sequenced for a study of T cells after somatic rescue of genetic block. This CDR3 spans 16 amino acids. The germline V gene encodes CDR1 SGHNT and CDR2 YENEEA. Trimming shortened V by 1 base and J by 1 base, and 12 bases separated the two germline ends. Method: immunoSEQ multiplex PCR; TCRdb's copy keeps in-frame clones and lacks some. The data show 80,000 to 90,000 clones, 75% to 90% seen once. Sample: peripheral blood mononuclear cells (PBMCs). The rearrangement joins TRBV11-3 to TRBJ2-3, with a weak D call TRBD2 (6 bases). The clonotype originates from a woman under 30. The CDR3 nucleotides are TGTGCCAGCAGCTTAGGGTTGCGGGACCGCACAGATACGCAGTATTTT. Its translation is CASSLGLRDRTDTQYF. Full variable domain (missing parts from reference TRBV11-3 and TRBJ2-3): EAGVVQSPRYKIIEKKQPVAFWCNPISGHNTLYWYLQNLGQGPELLIRYENEEAVDDSQLPKDRFSAERLKGVDSTLKIQPAELGDSAVYLCASSLGLRDRTDTQYFGPGTRLTVL.